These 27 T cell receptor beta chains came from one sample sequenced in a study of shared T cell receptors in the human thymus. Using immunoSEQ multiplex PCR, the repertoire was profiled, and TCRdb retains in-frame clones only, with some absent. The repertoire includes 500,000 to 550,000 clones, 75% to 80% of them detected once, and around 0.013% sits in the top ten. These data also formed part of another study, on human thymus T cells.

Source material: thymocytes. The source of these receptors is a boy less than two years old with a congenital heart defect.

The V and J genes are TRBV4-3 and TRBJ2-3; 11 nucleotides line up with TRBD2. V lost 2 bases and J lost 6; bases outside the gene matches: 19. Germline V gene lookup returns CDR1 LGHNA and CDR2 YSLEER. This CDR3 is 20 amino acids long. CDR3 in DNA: TGCGCCAGCAGCCAAACACTCCTGGCTACTAGCGGGAGAACGTGGGATACGCAGTATTTT. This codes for CASSQTLLATSGRTWDTQYF.

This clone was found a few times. The CDR3 sequence: CASRYSGRGDEQFF. The CDR3 bases are TGCGCCAGCAGGTATAGCGGGAGGGGCGATGAGCAGTTCTTC. The V and J genes are TRBV5-1 and TRBJ2-1; 11 bases map to TRBD2. The trim removed 5 bases at V and 8 bases at J, leaving 6 bases unmatched. This CDR3 spans 14 amino acids. Per germline, CDR1 SGHRS and CDR2 YFSETQ. Looking up the rest from reference TRBV5-1 and TRBJ2-1 gives the full variable domain: KAGVTQTPRYLIKTRGQQVTLSCSPISGHRSVSWYQQTPGQGLQFLFEYFSETQRNKGNFPGRFSGRQFSNSRSEMNVSTLELGDSALYLCASRYSGRGDEQFFGPGTRLTVL.

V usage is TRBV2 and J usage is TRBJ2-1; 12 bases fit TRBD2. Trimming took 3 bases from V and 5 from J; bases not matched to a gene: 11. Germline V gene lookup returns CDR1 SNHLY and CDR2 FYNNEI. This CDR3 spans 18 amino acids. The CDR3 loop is CASSDEGRLAGENNEQFF. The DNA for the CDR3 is TGTGCCAGCAGTGACGAAGGGAGACTAGCGGGGGAGAACAATGAGCAGTTCTTC.

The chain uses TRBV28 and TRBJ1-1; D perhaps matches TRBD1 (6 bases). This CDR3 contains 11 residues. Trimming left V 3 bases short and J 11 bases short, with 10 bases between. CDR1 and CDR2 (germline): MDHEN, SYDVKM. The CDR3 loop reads CASSFPTGAFF. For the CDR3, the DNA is TGTGCCAGCAGTTTCCCTACAGGGGCTTTCTTT.

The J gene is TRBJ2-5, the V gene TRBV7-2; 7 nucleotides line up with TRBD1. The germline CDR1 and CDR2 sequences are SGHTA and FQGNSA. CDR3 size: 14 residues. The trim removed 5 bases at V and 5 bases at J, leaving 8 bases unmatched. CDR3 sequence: CASSHRGGWETQYF. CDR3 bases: TGTGCCAGCAGCCATAGAGGGGGCTGGGAGACCCAGTACTTC.

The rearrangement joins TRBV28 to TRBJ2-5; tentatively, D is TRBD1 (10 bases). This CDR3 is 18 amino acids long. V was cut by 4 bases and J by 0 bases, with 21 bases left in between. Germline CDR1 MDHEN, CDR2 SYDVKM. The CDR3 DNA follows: TGTGCCAGCAGTTCTTGGCGGGGGGGACAGGGGAACCAAGAGACCCAGTACTTC. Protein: CASSSWRGGQGNQETQYF. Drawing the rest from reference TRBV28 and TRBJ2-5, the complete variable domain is DVKVTQSSRYLVKRTGEKVFLECVQDMDHENMFWYRQDPGLGLRLIYFSYDVKMKEKGDIPEGYSVSREKKERFSLILESASTNQTSMYLCASSSWRGGQGNQETQYFGPGTRLLVL.

The CDR3 loop reads CASVSATNTEAFF. The DNA for the CDR3 is TGTGCCAGCGTCTCAGCGACGAACACTGAAGCTTTCTTT. V usage is TRBV5-4 and J usage is TRBJ1-1; D not certain. Trimming took off 7 bases at V and 1 base at J, with 11 bases between the two ends. The CDR3 sequence is 13 residues long. Germline V gives CDR1 SGHNT, CDR2 YYREEE (reference sequence).

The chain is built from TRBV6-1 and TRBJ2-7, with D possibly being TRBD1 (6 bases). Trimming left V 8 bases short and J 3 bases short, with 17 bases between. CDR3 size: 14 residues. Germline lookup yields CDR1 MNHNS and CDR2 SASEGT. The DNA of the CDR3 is TGTGCCAGCGGGGGTGGACAGCCATACTACGAGCAGTACTTC. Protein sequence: CASGGGQPYYEQYF.

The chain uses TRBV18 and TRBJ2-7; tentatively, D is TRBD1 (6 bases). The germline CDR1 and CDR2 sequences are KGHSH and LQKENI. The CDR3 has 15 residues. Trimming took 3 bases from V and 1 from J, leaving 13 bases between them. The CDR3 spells CASSPRDKPSYEQYF. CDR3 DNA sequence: TGTGCCAGCTCACCCCGGGACAAACCATCCTACGAGCAGTACTTC.

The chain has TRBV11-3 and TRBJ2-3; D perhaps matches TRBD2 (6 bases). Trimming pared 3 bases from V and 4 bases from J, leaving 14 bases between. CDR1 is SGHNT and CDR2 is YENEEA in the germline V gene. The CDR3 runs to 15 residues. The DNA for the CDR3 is TGTGCCAGCAGCTTGTATCGGGAGCGCTCAGATACGCAGTATTTT. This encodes CASSLYRERSDTQYF.

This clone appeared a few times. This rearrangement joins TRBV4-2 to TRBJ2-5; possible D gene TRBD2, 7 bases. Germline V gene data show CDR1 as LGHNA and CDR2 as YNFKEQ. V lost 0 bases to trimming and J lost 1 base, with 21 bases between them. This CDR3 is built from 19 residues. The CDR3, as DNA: TGTGCCAGCAGCCAAGAAGGGGGGGGGCAGTCTACGACCCAAGAGACCCAGTACTTC. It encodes CASSQEGGGQSTTQETQYF.

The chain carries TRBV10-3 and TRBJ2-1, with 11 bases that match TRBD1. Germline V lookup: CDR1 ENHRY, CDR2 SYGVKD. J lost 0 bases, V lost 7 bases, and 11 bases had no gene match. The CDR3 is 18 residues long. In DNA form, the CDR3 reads TGTGCCATCATCCCGGGACAGGGGGAGAAGGGCTCCTACAATGAGCAGTTCTTC. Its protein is CAIIPGQGEKGSYNEQFF.

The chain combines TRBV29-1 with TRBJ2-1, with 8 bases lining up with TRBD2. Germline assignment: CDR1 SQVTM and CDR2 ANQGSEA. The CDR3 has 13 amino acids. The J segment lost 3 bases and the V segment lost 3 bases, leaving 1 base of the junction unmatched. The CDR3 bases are TGCAGCGTTGAGGCGGGAGGCTACAATGAGCAGTTCTTC. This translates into CSVEAGGYNEQFF.

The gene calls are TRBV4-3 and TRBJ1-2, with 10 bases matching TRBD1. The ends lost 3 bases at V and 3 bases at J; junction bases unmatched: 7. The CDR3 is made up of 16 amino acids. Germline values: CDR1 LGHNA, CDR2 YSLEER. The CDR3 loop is CASSQADRGLYYGYTF. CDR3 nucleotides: TGCGCCAGCAGCCAGGCAGACAGGGGGCTTTACTATGGCTACACCTTC.

The CDR3 loop is CASSPGLAKNIQYF. CDR3 sequence (DNA): TGTGCCAGCAGTCCGGGACTAGCCAAAAACATTCAGTACTTC. The V gene is TRBV27, the J gene TRBJ2-4; possible D gene TRBD2, 6 bases. Trimming pared 5 bases from V and 0 bases from J, leaving 8 bases between. Germline V CDR1 and CDR2: MNHEY, SMNVEV (reference sequence). This CDR3 is built from 14 residues.

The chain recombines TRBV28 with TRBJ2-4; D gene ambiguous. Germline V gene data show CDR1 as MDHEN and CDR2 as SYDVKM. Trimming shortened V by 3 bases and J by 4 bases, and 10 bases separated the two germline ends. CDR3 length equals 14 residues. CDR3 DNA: TGTGCCAGCAGTTTTGGGCAAGGAAAAAACATTCAGTACTTC. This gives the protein CASSFGQGKNIQYF.

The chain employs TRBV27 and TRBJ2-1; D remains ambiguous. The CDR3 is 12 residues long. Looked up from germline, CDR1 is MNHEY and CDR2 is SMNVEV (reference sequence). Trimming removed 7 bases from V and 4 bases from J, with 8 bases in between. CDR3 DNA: TGTGCCAGCACTACTCCTTACAATGAGCAGTTCTTC. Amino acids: CASTTPYNEQFF.

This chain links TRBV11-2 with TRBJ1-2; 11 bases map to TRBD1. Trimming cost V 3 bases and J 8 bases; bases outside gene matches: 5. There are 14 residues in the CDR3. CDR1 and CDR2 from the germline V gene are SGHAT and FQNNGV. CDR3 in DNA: TGTGCCAGCAGCTTTCGGACAGGGGGCTCAGGCTACACCTTC. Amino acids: CASSFRTGGSGYTF.

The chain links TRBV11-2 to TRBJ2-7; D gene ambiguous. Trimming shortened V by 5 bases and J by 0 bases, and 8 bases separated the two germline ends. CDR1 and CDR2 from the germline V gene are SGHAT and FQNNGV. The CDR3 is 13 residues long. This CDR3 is CASSPASSYEQYF. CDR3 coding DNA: TGTGCCAGCAGCCCCGCCAGCTCCTACGAGCAGTACTTC.

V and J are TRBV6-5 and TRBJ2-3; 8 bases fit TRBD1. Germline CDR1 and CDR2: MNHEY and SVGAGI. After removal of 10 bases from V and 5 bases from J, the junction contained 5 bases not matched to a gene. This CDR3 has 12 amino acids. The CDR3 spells CATGQAGDTQYF. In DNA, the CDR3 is TGTGCCACGGGACAGGCGGGAGATACGCAGTATTTT.

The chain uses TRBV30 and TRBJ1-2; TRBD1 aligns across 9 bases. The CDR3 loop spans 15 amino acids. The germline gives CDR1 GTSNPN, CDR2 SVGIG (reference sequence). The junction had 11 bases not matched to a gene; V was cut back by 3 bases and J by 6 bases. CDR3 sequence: CAWRGRDRALNGYTF. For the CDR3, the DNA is TGTGCCTGGAGGGGACGGGACAGGGCTCTTAATGGCTACACCTTC.

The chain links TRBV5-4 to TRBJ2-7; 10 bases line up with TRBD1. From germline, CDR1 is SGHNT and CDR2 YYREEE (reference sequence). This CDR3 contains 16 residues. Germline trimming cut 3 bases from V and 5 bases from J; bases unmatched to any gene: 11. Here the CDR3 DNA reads TGTGCCAGCAGCTACCCCGGGACAGGGGCCGAGGACGAGCAGTACTTC. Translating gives CASSYPGTGAEDEQYF.

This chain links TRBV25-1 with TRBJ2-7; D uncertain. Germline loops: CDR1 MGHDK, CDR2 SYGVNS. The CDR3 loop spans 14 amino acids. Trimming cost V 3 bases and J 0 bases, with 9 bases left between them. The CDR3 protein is CASSDLGPSYEQYF. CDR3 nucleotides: TGTGCCAGCAGTGACCTCGGTCCCTCCTACGAGCAGTACTTC.

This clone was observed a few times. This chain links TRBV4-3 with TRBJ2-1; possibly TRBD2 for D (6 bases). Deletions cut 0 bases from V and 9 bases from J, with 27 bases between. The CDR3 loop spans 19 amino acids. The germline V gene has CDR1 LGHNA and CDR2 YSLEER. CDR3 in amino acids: CASSQDGGSGLVRKSEQFF. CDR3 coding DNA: TGCGCCAGCAGCCAAGATGGGGGGTCGGGACTCGTGAGAAAGAGTGAGCAGTTCTTC.

For the CDR3, the DNA is TGCGCCAGCAGCTCAAACGGGGGTACAGATACGCAGTATTTT. Residues: CASSSNGGTDTQYF. The chain couples TRBV5-1 to TRBJ2-3; D is perhaps TRBD2 (6 bases). The V end lost 3 bases, the J end lost 3 bases, and 11 bases lay between the germline ends. CDR1 and CDR2 from the germline V gene are SGHRS and YFSETQ. The CDR3 spans 14 residues. The full variable domain, with the rest looked up from reference TRBV5-1 and TRBJ2-3, is KAGVTQTPRYLIKTRGQQVTLSCSPISGHRSVSWYQQTPGQGLQFLFEYFSETQRNKGNFPGRFSGRQFSNSRSEMNVSTLELGDSALYLCASSSNGGTDTQYFGPGTRLTVL.

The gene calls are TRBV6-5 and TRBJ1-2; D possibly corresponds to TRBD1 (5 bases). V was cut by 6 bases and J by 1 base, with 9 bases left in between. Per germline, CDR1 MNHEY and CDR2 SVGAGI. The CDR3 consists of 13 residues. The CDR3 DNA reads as TGTGCCAGCAGGATGCAGGGTAACTATGGCTACACCTTC. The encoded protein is CASRMQGNYGYTF.

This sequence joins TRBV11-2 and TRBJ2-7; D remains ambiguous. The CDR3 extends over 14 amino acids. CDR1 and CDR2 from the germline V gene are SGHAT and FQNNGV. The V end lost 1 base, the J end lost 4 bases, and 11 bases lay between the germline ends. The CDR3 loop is CASSLVLATYEQYF. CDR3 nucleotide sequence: TGTGCCAGCAGCTTAGTTTTAGCTACATACGAGCAGTACTTC.